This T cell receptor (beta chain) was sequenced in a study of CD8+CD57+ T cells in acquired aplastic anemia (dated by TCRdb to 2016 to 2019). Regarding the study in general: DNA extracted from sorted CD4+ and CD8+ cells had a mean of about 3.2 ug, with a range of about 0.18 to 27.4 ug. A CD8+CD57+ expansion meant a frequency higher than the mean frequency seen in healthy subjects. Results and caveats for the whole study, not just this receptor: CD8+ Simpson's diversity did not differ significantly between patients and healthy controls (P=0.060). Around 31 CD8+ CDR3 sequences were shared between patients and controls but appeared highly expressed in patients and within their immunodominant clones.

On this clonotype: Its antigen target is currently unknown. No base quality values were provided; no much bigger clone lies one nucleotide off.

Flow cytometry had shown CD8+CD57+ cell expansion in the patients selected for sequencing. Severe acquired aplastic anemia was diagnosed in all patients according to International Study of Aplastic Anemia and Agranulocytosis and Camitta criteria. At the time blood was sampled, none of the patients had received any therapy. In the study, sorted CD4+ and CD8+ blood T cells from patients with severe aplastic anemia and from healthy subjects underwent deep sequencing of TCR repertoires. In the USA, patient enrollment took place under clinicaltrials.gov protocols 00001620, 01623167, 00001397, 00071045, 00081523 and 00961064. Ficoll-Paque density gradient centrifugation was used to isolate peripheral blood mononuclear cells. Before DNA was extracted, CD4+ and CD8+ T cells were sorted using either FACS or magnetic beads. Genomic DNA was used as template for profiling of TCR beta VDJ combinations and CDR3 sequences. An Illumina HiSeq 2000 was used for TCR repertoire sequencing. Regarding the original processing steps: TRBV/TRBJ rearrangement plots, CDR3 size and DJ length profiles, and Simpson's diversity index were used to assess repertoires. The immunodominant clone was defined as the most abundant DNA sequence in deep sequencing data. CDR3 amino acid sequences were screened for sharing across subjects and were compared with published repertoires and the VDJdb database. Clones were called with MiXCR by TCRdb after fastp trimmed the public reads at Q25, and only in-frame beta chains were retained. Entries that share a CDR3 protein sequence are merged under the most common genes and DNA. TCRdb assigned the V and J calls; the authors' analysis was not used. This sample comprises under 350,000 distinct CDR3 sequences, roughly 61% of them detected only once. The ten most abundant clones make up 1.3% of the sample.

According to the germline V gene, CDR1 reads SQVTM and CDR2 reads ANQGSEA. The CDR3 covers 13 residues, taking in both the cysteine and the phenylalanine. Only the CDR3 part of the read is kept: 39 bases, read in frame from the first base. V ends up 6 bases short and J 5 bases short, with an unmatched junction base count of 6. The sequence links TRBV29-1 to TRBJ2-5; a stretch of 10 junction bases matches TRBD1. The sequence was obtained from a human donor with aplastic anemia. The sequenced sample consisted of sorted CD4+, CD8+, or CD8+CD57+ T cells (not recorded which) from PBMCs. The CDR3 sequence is CSVMTGGLETQYF. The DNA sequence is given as TGCAGCGTCATGACAGGGGGCTTGGAGACCCAGTACTTC.